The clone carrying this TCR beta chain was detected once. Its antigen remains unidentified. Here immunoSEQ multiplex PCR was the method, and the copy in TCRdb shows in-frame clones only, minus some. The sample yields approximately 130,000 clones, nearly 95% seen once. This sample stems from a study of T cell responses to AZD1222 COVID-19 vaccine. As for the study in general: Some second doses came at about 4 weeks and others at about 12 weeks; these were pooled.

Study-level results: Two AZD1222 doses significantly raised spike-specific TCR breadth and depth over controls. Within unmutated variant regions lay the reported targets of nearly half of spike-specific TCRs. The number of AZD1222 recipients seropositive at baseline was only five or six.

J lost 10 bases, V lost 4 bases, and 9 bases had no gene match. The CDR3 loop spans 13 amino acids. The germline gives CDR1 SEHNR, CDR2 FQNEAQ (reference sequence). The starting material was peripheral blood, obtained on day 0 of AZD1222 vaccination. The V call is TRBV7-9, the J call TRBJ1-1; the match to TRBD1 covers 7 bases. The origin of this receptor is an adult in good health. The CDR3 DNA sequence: TGTGCCAGCAGCTCTCCGGGACAGCGAGGAGCTTTCTTT. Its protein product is CASSSPGQRGAFF.